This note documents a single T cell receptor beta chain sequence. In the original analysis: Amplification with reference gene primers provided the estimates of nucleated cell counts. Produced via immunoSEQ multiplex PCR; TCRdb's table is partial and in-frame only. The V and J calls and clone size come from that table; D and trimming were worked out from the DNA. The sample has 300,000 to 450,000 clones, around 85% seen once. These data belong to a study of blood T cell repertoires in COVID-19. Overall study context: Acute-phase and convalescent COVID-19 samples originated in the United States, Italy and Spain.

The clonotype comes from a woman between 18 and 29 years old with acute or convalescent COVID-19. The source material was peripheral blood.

The CDR3 region is CASVNNQLSTGYEQYF. The CDR3 DNA reads TGTGCCAGCGTAAATAACCAACTCTCTACGGGCTACGAGCAGTACTTC. This chain uses TRBV6-6 with TRBJ2-7; D unclear. The germline gives CDR1 MNHNY, CDR2 SVGAGI (reference sequence). The germline V and J ends were trimmed by 8 bases and 3 bases, with 23 bases remaining between them. This CDR3 is 16 amino acids long.